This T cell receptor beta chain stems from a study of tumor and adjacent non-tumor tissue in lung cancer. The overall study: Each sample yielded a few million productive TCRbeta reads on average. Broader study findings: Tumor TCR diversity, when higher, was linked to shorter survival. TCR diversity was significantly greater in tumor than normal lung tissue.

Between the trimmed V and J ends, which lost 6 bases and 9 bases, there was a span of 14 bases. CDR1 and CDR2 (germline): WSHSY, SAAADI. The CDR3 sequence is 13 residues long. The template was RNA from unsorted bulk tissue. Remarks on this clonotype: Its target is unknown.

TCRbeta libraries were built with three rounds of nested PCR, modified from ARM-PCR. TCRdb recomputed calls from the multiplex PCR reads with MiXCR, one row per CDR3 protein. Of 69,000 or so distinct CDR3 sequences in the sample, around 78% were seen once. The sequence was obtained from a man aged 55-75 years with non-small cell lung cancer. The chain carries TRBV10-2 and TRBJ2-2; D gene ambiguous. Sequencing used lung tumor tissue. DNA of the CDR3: TGCGCCAGCAGAGCCCGGTCTTCCAGGGAGCTGTTTTTT. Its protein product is CASRARSSRELFF.